The T cell receptor (beta chain) described here comes from a study of molecular identifiers for immune sequencing clone quantification. The CDR3 loop spans 13 amino acids. The germline gives CDR1 LNHDA, CDR2 SQIVND (reference sequence). Deletions cut 1 base from V and 3 bases from J, with 5 bases between. One entry per CDR3 protein results from TCRdb running MiXCR on the PCR reads. The table shows about 640,000 distinct CDR3 sequences, with just under 20% occurring only once. This clonotype was obtained from a human donor in good health. Some libraries in this study had Jurkat cell RNA spiked in. The sample consisted of naive CD8+ T cells from blood, with Jurkat cell RNA spiked in. The subset denotes: FACS-sorted CD8+CD4-CCR7+CD45RA+ naive T cells. J is TRBJ2-3 and V is TRBV19; D gene ambiguous. CDR3 amino acids: CASSIVRTDTQYF. As DNA, the CDR3 is TGTGCCAGTAGTATAGTACGGACAGATACGCAGTATTTT.